This T cell receptor beta chain was recorded in a study of CD8 T cells in ankylosing spondylitis. General study points: Seemingly characteristic of ankylosing spondylitis blood was a TCR beta motif consisting of several highly homologous variants. Disease-associated clones were CD8+ and fairly uncommon in peripheral blood.

The CDR3 totals 14 residues. V lost 7 bases, J lost 4 bases, and 15 bases lay in between. Quantitative 5'-RACE with molecular barcodes produced the TCR beta libraries. In TCRdb, the 5' RACE reads were re-called with MiXCR into one record per CDR3 protein. The data show around 250,000 distinct CDR3 sequences, roughly a tenth seen once. This clonotype was detected only a few times. Its specificity is not known. The rearrangement joins TRBV12-3 or TRBV12-4 to TRBJ2-3, with D maybe TRBD1 (6 bases). Source material: blood, either unsorted or a sorted T cell fraction (not recorded which). This clonotype was sampled from a male donor with ankylosing spondylitis or in good health (not recorded which). The CDR3 bases are TGTGCCAGCACCCTGTCCTCAGGGGCAGATACGCAGTATTTT. Its protein product is CASTLSSGADTQYF.